Below, 3 T cell receptor beta chains from the same sample are listed, as sequenced in a study of blood T cell repertoires in COVID-19. Assay used: immunoSEQ multiplex PCR; TCRdb lists only in-frame clones, some missing. Among some 70,000 clones listed, 65% to 90% were seen once. Specimen: peripheral blood. The receptors here all came from a man older than 75 with acute or convalescent COVID-19.

The chain recombines TRBV5-8 with TRBJ1-5; 7 bases agree with TRBD1. The length of the CDR3 is 15 residues. J was trimmed by 5 bases and V by 4 bases; bases with no gene match: 9. Germline-derived CDR1 and CDR2 are SGHTS and YDEGEE. Written as DNA, the CDR3 is TGTGCCAGCAGCCCCGGACAGGTTTGGTATCAGCCCCAGCATTTT. Translated, it gives CASSPGQVWYQPQHF.

The chain employs TRBV6-2 or TRBV6-3 and TRBJ2-7; TRBD2 is a possible D gene (5 bases). The germline V gene encodes CDR1 MNHEY and CDR2 SVGEGT. V dropped 5 bases and J dropped 6 bases, with 8 bases sitting between them. This CDR3 is built from 11 residues. In DNA, the CDR3 is TGTGCCAGCAGTACCGGACTCGAGCAGTACTTC. Translation: CASSTGLEQYF.

The chain recombines TRBV6-5 with TRBJ2-1, with D maybe TRBD1 (6 bases). CDR1 MNHEY and CDR2 SVGAGI come from the germline V gene. V was shortened by 0 bases and J by 6 bases, with 12 bases between the two germline ends. The CDR3 spans 15 residues. CDR3 sequence reads: CASSYSPGGGNEQFF. The DNA for the CDR3 is TGTGCCAGCAGTTACTCCCCTGGGGGCGGCAATGAGCAGTTCTTC.